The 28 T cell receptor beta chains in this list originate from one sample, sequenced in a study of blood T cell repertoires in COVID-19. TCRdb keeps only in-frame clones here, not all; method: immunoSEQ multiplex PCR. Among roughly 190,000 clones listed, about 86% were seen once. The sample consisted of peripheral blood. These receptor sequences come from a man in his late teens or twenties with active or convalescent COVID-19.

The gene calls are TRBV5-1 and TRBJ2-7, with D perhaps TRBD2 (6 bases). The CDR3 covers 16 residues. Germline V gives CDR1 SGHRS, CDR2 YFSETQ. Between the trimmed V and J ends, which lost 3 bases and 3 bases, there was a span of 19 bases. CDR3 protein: CASSSTGAVKGYEQYF. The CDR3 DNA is TGCGCCAGCAGCTCCACGGGAGCGGTAAAAGGCTACGAGCAGTACTTC.

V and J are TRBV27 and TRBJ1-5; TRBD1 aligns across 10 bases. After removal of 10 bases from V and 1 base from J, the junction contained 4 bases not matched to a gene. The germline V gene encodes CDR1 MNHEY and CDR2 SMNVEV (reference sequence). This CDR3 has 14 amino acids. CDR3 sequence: CATRTGGSNQPQHF. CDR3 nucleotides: TGTGCCACTCGGACAGGGGGGAGCAATCAGCCCCAGCATTTT.

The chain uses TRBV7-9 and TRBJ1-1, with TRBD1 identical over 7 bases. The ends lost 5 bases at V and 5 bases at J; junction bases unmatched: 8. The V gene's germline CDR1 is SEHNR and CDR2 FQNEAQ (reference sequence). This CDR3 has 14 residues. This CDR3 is CASSPKTGKTEAFF. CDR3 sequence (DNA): TGTGCCAGCAGCCCAAAGACAGGGAAGACTGAAGCTTTCTTT.

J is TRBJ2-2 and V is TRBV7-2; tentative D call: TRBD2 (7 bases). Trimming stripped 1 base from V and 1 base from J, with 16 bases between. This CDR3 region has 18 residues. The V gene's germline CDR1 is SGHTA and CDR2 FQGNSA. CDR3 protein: CASSLGGGRGQNTGELFF. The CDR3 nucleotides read TGTGCCAGCAGCTTAGGGGGGGGGAGGGGACAGAACACCGGGGAGCTGTTTTTT.

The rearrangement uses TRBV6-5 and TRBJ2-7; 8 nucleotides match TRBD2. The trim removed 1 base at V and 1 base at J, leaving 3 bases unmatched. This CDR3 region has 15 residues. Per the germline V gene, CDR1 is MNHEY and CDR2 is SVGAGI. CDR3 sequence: CASSYYSGNSYEQYF. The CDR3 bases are TGTGCCAGCAGTTACTATAGCGGGAATTCCTACGAGCAGTACTTC.

The CDR3 region has the DNA TGTGCCAGCAGTTACCAACAGGGTTTGGATGAGCAGTTCTTC. Its translation is CASSYQQGLDEQFF. This chain connects TRBV6-5 to TRBJ2-1, with TRBD1 as a possible D gene (6 bases). Germline lookup yields CDR1 MNHEY and CDR2 SVGAGI. The CDR3 covers 14 residues. Trimming took 2 bases from V and 8 from J, leaving 13 bases between them.

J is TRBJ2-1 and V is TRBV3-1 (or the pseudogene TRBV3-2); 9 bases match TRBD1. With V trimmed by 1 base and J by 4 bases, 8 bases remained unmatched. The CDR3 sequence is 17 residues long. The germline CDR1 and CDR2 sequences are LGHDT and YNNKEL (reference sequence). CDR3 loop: CASSQGAGTGSYNEQFF. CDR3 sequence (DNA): TGTGCCAGCAGCCAAGGGGCTGGGACAGGGTCGTACAATGAGCAGTTCTTC.

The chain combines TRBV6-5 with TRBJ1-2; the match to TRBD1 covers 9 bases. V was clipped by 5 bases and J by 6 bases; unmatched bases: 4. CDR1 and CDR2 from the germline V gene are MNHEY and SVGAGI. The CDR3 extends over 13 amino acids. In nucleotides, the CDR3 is TGTGCCAGCAGTCAACAGGGGGCTAATGGCTACACCTTC. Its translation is CASSQQGANGYTF.

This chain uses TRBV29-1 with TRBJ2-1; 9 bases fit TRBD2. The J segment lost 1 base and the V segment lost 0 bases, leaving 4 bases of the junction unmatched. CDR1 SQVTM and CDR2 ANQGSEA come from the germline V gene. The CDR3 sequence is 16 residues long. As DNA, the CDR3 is TGCAGCGTTGAAGAAGGGCGGGGGGGATCCTACAATGAGCAGTTCTTC. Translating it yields CSVEEGRGGSYNEQFF.

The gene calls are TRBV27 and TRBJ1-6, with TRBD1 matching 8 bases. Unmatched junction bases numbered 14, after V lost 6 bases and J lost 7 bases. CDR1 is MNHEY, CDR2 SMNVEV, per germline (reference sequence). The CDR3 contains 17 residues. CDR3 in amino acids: CASRQQRTGSLNSPLHF. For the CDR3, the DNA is TGTGCCAGCAGACAACAACGGACAGGGTCTTTGAATTCACCCCTCCACTTT.

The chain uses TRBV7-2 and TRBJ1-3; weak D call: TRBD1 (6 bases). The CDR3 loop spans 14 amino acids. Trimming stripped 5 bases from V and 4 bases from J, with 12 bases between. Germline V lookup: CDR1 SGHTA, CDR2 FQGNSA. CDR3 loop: CASSPQGTGNTIYF. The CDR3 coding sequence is TGTGCCAGCAGCCCACAGGGAACAGGAAACACCATATATTTT.

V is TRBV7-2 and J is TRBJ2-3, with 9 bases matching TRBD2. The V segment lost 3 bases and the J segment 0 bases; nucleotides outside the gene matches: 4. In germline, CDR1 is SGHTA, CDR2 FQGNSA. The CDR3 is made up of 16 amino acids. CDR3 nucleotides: TGTGCCAGCAGCTTGGGACTAGCCCTGAGCACAGATACGCAGTATTTT. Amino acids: CASSLGLALSTDTQYF.

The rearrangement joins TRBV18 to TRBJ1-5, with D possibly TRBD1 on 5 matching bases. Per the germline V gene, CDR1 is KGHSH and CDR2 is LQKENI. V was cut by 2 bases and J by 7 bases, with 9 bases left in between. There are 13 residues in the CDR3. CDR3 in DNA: TGTGCCAGCTCACCAGATGGGGCGCAGCCCCAGCATTTT. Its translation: CASSPDGAQPQHF.

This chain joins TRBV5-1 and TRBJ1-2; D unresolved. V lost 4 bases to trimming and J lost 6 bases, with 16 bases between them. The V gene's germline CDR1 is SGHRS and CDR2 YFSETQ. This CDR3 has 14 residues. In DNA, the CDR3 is TGCGCCAGCAGCGAAGTGGTATCCGGGAATGGCTACACCTTC. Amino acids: CASSEVVSGNGYTF.

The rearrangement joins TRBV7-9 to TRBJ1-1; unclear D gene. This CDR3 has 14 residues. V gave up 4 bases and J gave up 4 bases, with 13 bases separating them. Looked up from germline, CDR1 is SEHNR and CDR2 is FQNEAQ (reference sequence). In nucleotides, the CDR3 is TGTGCCAGCAGCTACCCGAGCGGGGTCACTGAAGCTTTCTTT. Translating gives CASSYPSGVTEAFF.

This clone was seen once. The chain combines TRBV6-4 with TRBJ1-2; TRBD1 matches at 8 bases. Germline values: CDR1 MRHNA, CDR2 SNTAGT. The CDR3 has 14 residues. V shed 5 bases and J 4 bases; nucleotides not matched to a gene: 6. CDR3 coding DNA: TGTGCCAGCAGTCCTGGACAGGGCCGCTATGGCTACACCTTC. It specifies CASSPGQGRYGYTF.

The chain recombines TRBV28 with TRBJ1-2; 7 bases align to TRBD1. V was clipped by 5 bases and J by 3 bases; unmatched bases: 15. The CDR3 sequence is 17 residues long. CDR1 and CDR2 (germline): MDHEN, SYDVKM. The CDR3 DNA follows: TGTGCCAGCAGTGACCCCACCATGACAGGGCATTACTATGGCTACACCTTC. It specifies CASSDPTMTGHYYGYTF.

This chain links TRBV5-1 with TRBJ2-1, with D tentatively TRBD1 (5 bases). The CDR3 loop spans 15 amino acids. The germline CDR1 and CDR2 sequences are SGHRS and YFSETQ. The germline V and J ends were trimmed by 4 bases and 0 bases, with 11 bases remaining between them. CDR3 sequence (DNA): TGCGCCAGCAGCACAGGATTCAGCTCCTACAATGAGCAGTTCTTC. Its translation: CASSTGFSSYNEQFF.

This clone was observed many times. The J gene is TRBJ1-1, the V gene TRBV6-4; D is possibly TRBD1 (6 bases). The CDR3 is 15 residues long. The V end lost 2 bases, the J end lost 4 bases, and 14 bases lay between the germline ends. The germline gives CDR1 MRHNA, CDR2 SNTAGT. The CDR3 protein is CASSDGAGVITEAFF. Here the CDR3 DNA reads TGTGCCAGCAGTGACGGGGCAGGGGTGATCACTGAAGCTTTCTTT.

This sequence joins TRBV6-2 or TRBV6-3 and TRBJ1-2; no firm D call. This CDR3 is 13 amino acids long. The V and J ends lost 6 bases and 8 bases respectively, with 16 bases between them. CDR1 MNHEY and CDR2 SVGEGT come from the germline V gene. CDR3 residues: CASSYGREKGYTF. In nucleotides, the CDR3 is TGTGCCAGCAGCTATGGGCGGGAAAAAGGCTACACCTTC.

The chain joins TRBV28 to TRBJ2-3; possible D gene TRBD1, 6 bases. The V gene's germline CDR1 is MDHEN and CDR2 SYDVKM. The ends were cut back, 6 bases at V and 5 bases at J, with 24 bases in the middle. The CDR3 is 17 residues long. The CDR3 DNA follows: TGTGCCAGCAGCGGCCCCCTATACAGGGCGGAGGAAGATACGCAGTATTTT. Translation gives CASSGPLYRAEEDTQYF.

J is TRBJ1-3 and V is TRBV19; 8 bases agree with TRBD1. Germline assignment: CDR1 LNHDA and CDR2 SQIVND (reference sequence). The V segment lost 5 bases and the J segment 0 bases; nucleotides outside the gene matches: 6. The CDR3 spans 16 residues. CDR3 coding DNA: TGTGCCAGTAGTCCCGGGACAGGCTACTCTGGAAACACCATATATTTT. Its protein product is CASSPGTGYSGNTIYF.

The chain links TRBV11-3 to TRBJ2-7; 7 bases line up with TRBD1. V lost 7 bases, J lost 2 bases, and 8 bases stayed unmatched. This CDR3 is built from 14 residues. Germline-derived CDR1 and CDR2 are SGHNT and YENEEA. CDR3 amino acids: CASNNRGKTYEQYF. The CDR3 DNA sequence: TGTGCCAGCAACAACAGGGGAAAAACCTACGAGCAGTACTTC.

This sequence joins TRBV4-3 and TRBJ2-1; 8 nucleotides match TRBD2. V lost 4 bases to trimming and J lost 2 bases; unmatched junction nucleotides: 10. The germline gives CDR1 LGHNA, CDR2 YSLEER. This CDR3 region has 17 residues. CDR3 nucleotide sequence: TGCGCCAGCAGCCCGTCCCTACAGCGGGAGACCTACAATGAGCAGTTCTTC. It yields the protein CASSPSLQRETYNEQFF.

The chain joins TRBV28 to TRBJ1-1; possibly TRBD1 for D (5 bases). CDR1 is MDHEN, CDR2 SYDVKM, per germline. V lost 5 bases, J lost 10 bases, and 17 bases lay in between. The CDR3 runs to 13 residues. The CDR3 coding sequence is TGTGCCAGCAGTCCCTCGAAGGCGGGGGGAGCTTTCTTT. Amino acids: CASSPSKAGGAFF.

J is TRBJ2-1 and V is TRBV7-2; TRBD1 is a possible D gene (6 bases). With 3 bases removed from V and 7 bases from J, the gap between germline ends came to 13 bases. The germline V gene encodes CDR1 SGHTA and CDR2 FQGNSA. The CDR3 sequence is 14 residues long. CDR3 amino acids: CASSFSPDRNEQFF. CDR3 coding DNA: TGTGCCAGCAGCTTTTCTCCCGACAGGAATGAGCAGTTCTTC.

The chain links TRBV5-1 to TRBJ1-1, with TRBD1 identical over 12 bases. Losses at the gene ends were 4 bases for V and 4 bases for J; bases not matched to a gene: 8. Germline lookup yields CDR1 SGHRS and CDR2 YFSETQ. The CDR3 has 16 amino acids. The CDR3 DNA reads TGCGCCAGCAGCCCCGGGACAGGGGGCTGGGTCACTGAAGCTTTCTTT. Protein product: CASSPGTGGWVTEAFF.

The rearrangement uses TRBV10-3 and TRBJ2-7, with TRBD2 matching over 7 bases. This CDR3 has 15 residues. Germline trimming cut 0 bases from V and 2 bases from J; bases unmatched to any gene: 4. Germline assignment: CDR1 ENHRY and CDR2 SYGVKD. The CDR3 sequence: CAISESRGLTYEQYF. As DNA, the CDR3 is TGTGCCATCAGTGAGTCGAGGGGACTAACCTACGAGCAGTACTTC.